The source of this T cell receptor beta chain is a study of blood T cells in healthy people across ages. Germline lookup yields CDR1 MNHNY and CDR2 SVGAGI (reference sequence). Trimming pared 5 bases from V and 5 bases from J, leaving 7 bases between. The CDR3 is made up of 12 amino acids. The use of a sample-barcoded 5' primer and a J-beta primer mix characterized a second PCR of about 6 to 11 cycles. Each CDR3 protein is one row after TCRdb ran MiXCR on the 5' RACE reads. The sample has hundreds of thousands of distinct CDR3 sequences, approximately 21% seen once. The chain couples TRBV6-6 to TRBJ1-5, with D unresolved. The TCR was taken from a man aged 65-85 years in good health. The specimen was blood. CDR3 amino acids: CASSTGYQPQHF. Written as DNA, the CDR3 is TGTGCCAGCAGTACGGGTTATCAGCCCCAGCATTTT.